Described below is a single TCR beta chain sequence and its context. This sample is part of a study of blood T cell repertoires in COVID-19. Study overall: The United States, Italy and Spain provided the acute and convalescent COVID-19 samples. Nucleic acid was either cDNA or gDNA, and it came from T cells, B-cell-depleted T cells, or PBMCs.

Germline CDR1 is LNHDA and CDR2 is SQIVND (reference sequence). V lost 8 bases to trimming and J lost 7 bases; unmatched junction nucleotides: 7. The CDR3 is made up of 12 amino acids. Methods used by the authors: Estimation of nucleated cell counts was performed using reference gene primer amplification. Sequencing was performed with immunoSEQ multiplex PCR; in TCRdb, only in-frame clones are kept and a portion is missing. Clone size and V and J calls were adopted from that table, with D and trimming inferred from the DNA. The data hold some 210,000 clones, with 84% observed a single time. Sample: peripheral blood. The receptor was isolated from a woman aged 45-60 years with active or convalescent COVID-19. The chain couples TRBV19 to TRBJ1-1; 7 bases map to TRBD1. CDR3 bases: TGTGCCAGTTATCGACAGGGCTTTGAAGCTTTCTTT. Amino acids: CASYRQGFEAFF.